Listed here is a single TCR beta chain. This clonotype was observed a few times. This receptor's antigen is unknown. Per-base qualities were not stored, and no clone one base away is much larger. The data are from a study of T cell repertoires in cytomegalovirus infection (dated by TCRdb to between 2018 and 2021). Looking at the study overall: The peptide stimulations were aimed at well-studied HLA-B-restricted epitopes as well as recently identified HLA-C-restricted CMV epitopes, whose presentation resists viral immunomodulation. Because public TCR beta signatures pointed to carriage of CMV infection together with the matching HLA type, the HLA type of each donor mattered for the analysis. Overall study results and their limits: The ex vivo response was dominated by HLA-C-restricted CMV-specific TCR beta clonotypes, which also provided the single most frequent clonotype in two of eight donors. Carriers of CMV infection plus the relevant HLA type were discriminated by the cumulative frequency of public TCR beta family members in the study cohort and in an independent roughly 350-donor cohort.

Sequenced on an Illumina HiSeq 1500. TCRdb handled the public reads itself, with Q25 trimming in fastp and clone calling in MiXCR, and kept productive beta chains. Identical CDR3 proteins give one entry, which carries the most common genes and DNA. The sample has approximately 910,000 distinct CDR3 sequences on record, about a third of them singletons. The top ten hold around an eighth of the sample. In light of the paper, this sample's treatment or condition label describes: in vitro stimulation with specific CMV peptide epitopes to enrich CMV-specific T cells. The receptor's source is a human donor in good health (CMV status not recorded). Some clones in this sample may be carry-over from other donors' samples. The sample here was cultured CD8+ T cells from PBMCs, taken from culture after CMV antigen stimulation.

The nucleotide sequence reads TGTGCCTCCAGGGACAGGCTGTATGGCTACACCTTC. This codes for CASRDRLYGYTF. The rearrangement combines TRBV19 with TRBJ1-2, with TRBD1 matching 8 junction bases. The CDR3 spans 12 residues, from the cysteine through the phenylalanine. The entry retains the CDR3 DNA only, 36 bases that are in frame from base 1. After removal of 11 bases from V and 5 bases from J, the junction retains 7 bases not matched to a gene. From a lookup of the germline V gene (reference sequence), CDR1 and CDR2 are LNHDA and SQIVND.